This T cell receptor (beta chain) was recovered during a study of CD8 T cells in Susac syndrome. Random hexamers served to reverse transcribe about 0.5 to 1 ug RNA. TCRdb reprocessed the immunoSEQ multiplex PCR reads via MiXCR and lists one record per CDR3 protein. The sample carries around 200,000 distinct CDR3 sequences, approximately 95% recorded once. This CDR3 is 17 amino acids long. Trimming removed 1 base at V and 3 bases at J, with 21 bases between. CDR1 is SQVTM and CDR2 is ANQGSEA in the germline V gene. From blood CD8+ and CD4+ T cells, the TCR beta chain was sequenced. The clonotype comes from a human donor with Susac syndrome. The specimen was CD8+ T cells from PBMCs. The chain employs TRBV29-1 and TRBJ2-5; the D gene is possibly TRBD2 (5 bases). The CDR3 DNA sequence: TGCAGCGTTGAAGGGTGGTGGCTAGCCGGGAAGAAAGAGACCCAGTACTTC. Its translation: CSVEGWWLAGKKETQYF.